This T cell receptor (beta chain) was identified in a study of shared clonotypes between healthy human individuals (dated by TCRdb to the early 2020s). Looking at the study overall: Three men and two women, aged 18 to 49 years, made up the cohort. For each donor, CD4 naive and CD4 memory were each run on three plates, CD8 naive on two plates, and CD8 memory on one plate. To estimate repertoire size and how much clonotypes are shared between individuals, the study performed deep sequencing of blood TCR repertoires from 4 to 6 healthy adults. To increase sequencing depth and limit assay-specific biases, different laboratories used diverse techniques to prepare libraries and sequence TCR repertoires. Leukapheresis yielded between about 0.85 and 9 billion PBMCs per donor. Results and caveats for the whole study, not just this receptor: Sampling was limited to blood, and TCR repertoires in tissue likely differ from TCR repertoires in blood. Higher generation probabilities were observed for clonotypes shared by all four sorted-subset donors than for non-shared clonotypes. Estimated clonotype richness was generally larger for naive than for memory subsets. Pairwise subsampling led to the expectation that sequencing depth would affect the degree of clonotype sharing among donors. Even with the large sequencing depth, rarefaction of the sorted-subset datasets indicated that sequencing was incomplete. Sharing across a handful of donors was observed for about 5% of naive CD4, less than 4% of naive CD8, over 2% of memory CD4, and roughly 0.4% of memory CD8 clonotypes. Because the study included only a small number of donors, the genetic and exposure-history diversity represented was limited.

Healthy HIV-negative adults with no recently reported acute infections or vaccinations were included as donors. Every donor was a Caucasian adult living in Nashville, Tennessee, USA. CD4+ T cells were enriched by magnetic negative selection; naive cells were then positively selected on CD45RA, and the negative fraction formed the memory subset. Blood was obtained by leukapheresis, after which PBMCs were separated by Ficoll-Histopaque density gradient centrifugation and cryopreserved in liquid nitrogen vapor phase. Analytical flow cytometry was used to check the purity and quantity of every magnetically sorted T cell population. Each sorted fraction had its genomic DNA isolated and then quantified by UV absorbance on a Nanodrop 2000c. The CDR3, cysteine through phenylalanine, is 14 amino acids long. This entry keeps only the CDR3 DNA: 42 bases, framed from base 1. The germline V gene gives CDR1 as KGHSH and CDR2 as LQKENI. At the junction V is shortened by 3 bases and J by 5 bases, with 13 bases in between.

Using the deep immunoSEQ assay, TCR CDR3 regions were amplified from genomic DNA by multiplex PCR. Extracted genomic DNA from each cell subset was distributed evenly across all wells of several immunoSEQ 96-well plates, and each plate was treated as a replicate. For sorted subsets, each replicate PCR was loaded with roughly 0.2 ug genomic DNA, equivalent to 30,000 or so T cell genomes. The purified libraries were quantified using a Qubit 3.0 fluorometer, sized with a Bioanalyzer 2100, and then quantified again using the KAPA Library Quantification kit. Every immunoSEQ 96-well plate was sequenced on a dedicated single-read 150-cycle Illumina NextSeq 550 flow cell. Regarding the original processing steps: Because the immunoSEQ output included only junctional sequences and no quality scores, the filtering could not be the same as the filtering used for full-length reads. Sequences were annotated with PyIR, a Python wrapper for IgBLAST v1.9, using IMGT germline references to assign V/J genes and CDR3. Any read was removed if the V/J assignment was weak (E-value above 1e-6), the CDR3 was missing, or the read contained stop codons, out-of-frame junctions, or ambiguous translated residues. V3J clonotypes were defined as sequences sharing an identical inferred V gene, J gene, and CDR3 amino acid sequence. To compute the percentage overlap between repertoires, the number of shared unique clonotypes was divided by the size of the smaller repertoire. Repertoire richness was assessed with RTK rarefaction, the Chao1 estimator, and Recon v2.1 estimates of unobserved clonotypes. OLGA was used to compute generation probabilities for all TCRbeta clonotypes that the gDNA method yielded from a few donors. TCRdb provides this immuneACCESS table in a form limited to in-frame rearrangements. Some clones are lacking; in checked studies, under half of them reflect an unresolved V gene, and why the rest are absent is not known. The V and J calls and clone size are taken from that table; D and trimming were inferred from the DNA. The sample table shows 2,500,000 or so clones, and roughly 92% are seen once. The ten largest clones add up to over 0.12% of the sample.

For this clone: Its antigen specificity is not known. There are no base qualities to consult, and no much larger clone falls within one base.

Specimen: naive CD4+ T cells sorted from blood. This specimen's cell subset or site label, per the study, means: CD45RA+ positively selected. The chain employs TRBV18 and TRBJ2-5, with TRBD2 perhaps the D gene, on 6 matching bases. This TCR derives from a young man in good health. At the DNA level, the sequence is TGTGCCAGCTCACCGTCCGGGAGAGGTGAGACCCAGTACTTC. This is translated as CASSPSGRGETQYF.